These T cell receptor beta chains were read from a single sample in a study of CD8 T cells in ankylosing spondylitis. Via MiXCR, TCRdb re-called the 5' RACE reads, giving one row per CDR3 protein. This table holds some 240,000 distinct CDR3 sequences, 7.3% found once. The sequenced sample was blood, either unsorted or a sorted T cell fraction (not recorded which). The receptors here all came from a male donor with ankylosing spondylitis. Both conserved end residues are part of each CDR3. D genes are given only for firm matches. The size of a clone is reported for some rows only, either as once, few or many, or as a class for expanded clones.

TRBD1,once,TRBJ1-2,TRBV28,CASSLSPGGYGYTF,TGTGCCAGCAGTTTAAGCCCAGGGGGCTATGGCTACACCTTC
-,-,TRBJ1-1,TRBV30,CAWSPGNTEAFF,TGTGCCTGGAGTCCGGGGAACACTGAAGCTTTCTTT
-,many,TRBJ2-2,TRBV24-1,CATSEGRTGELFF,TGTGCCACCAGTGAAGGGAGAACCGGGGAGCTGTTTTTT
TRBD2,-,TRBJ2-1,TRBV27,CASSQTGTSRVDEQFF,TGTGCCAGCAGTCAAACCGGGACTAGCCGCGTCGATGAGCAGTTCTTC
-,-,TRBJ2-6,TRBV4-1,CASSPLRPNVLTF,TGCGCCAGCAGCCCTCTTAGGCCCAACGTCCTGACTTTC
TRBD1,once,TRBJ2-5,TRBV7-9,CASSSDRATSYF,TGTGCCAGCAGCTCGGACAGGGCGACGTCGTACTTC
-,many,TRBJ2-5,TRBV7-8,CASSLSGIQGSQTQYF,TGTGCCAGCAGCTTATCTGGGATACAGGGTTCACAGACCCAGTACTTC
-,many,TRBJ1-2,TRBV20-1,CSARFKDIYGYTF,TGCAGTGCTAGATTCAAGGACATCTATGGCTACACCTTC
-,few,TRBJ1-2,TRBV11-2,CASSGAGLGAGYTF,TGTGCCAGCAGCGGAGCAGGATTGGGGGCTGGCTACACCTTC
TRBD1,-,TRBJ2-7,TRBV5-3,CARGPGTDLYEQYF,TGTGCCAGGGGCCCCGGGACAGACCTCTACGAGCAGTACTTC
-,few,TRBJ2-1,TRBV12-3/TRBV12-4,CASTIGGEGSNEQFF,TGTGCCAGCACCATAGGGGGGGAAGGTAGCAATGAGCAGTTCTTC
-,many,TRBJ1-1,TRBV27,CASRPGLGRDDEAFF,TGTGCCAGCAGGCCGGGGTTGGGCAGGGACGATGAAGCTTTCTTT
-,many,TRBJ1-2,TRBV6-2/TRBV6-3,CASSSHGGYTF,TGTGCCAGCAGTTCCCACGGTGGCTACACCTTC
-,few,TRBJ1-6,TRBV25-1,CASTDLNSPLHF,TGTGCCAGCACCGACCTTAATTCACCCCTCCACTTT
-,many,TRBJ1-1,TRBV28,CASSPRGRGGTEAFF,TGTGCCAGCAGTCCCCGGGGCAGGGGAGGGACTGAAGCTTTCTTT
-,-,TRBJ2-7,TRBV6-2/TRBV6-3,CASSYSWGETYEQYF,TGTGCCAGCAGTTATAGCTGGGGAGAGACCTACGAGCAGTACTTC
-,-,TRBJ1-1,TRBV29-1,CSVENGSGTEAFF,TGCAGCGTTGAAAATGGGTCCGGAACTGAAGCTTTCTTT
TRBD2,many,TRBJ2-5,TRBV4-2,CASSQDLGGGETQYF,TGTGCCAGCAGCCAAGATTTGGGCGGGGGAGAGACCCAGTACTTC
-,-,TRBJ2-4,TRBV21-1,CASSKELDSTGTSGRAKNIQYF,TGTGCCAGCAGCAAAGAGCTAGATTCAACCGGGACTAGCGGGAGAGCCAAAAACATTCAGTACTTC
-,few,TRBJ2-3,TRBV10-3,CAISYGLLAYQISTDTQYF,TGTGCCATCAGTTACGGACTGCTCGCCTACCAGATTAGCACAGATACGCAGTATTTT
-,few,TRBJ2-1,TRBV7-2,CASSFLTYNEQFF,TGTGCCAGCAGCTTCCTAACCTACAATGAGCAGTTCTTC
-,many,TRBJ1-5,TRBV5-6,CASSFSWGPGRNQPQHF,TGTGCCAGCAGCTTTAGTTGGGGGCCAGGTCGCAATCAGCCCCAGCATTTT
TRBD1,-,TRBJ2-4,TRBV12-3/TRBV12-4,CTSSYVDRVLAKNIQYF,TGTACCAGCAGCTATGTGGACAGGGTACTAGCCAAAAACATTCAGTACTTC
TRBD2,many,TRBJ2-1,TRBV9,CASSAGLADFSYNEQFF,TGTGCCAGCAGCGCCGGACTAGCGGACTTCTCCTACAATGAGCAGTTCTTC
TRBD1,many,TRBJ2-5,TRBV27,CASSFQGAGETQYF,TGTGCCAGCAGTTTTCAGGGGGCCGGTGAGACCCAGTACTTC
-,many,TRBJ2-5,TRBV29-1,CSVDDGTQETQYF,TGCAGCGTTGACGACGGAACCCAAGAGACCCAGTACTTC
-,many,TRBJ2-7,TRBV4-3,CASSQDYIGAYEQYF,TGCGCCAGCAGCCAAGATTATATTGGGGCATACGAGCAGTACTTC
TRBD1,many,TRBJ1-2,TRBV6-1,CASSLRDRGKDDYGYTF,TGTGCCAGCAGTCTCCGGGACAGGGGAAAGGATGACTATGGCTACACCTTC
-,many,TRBJ1-6,TRBV6-1,CASRRAHRPHNSPLHF,TGTGCCAGCAGGAGAGCGCATCGCCCACATAATTCACCCCTCCACTTT
-,many,TRBJ2-7,TRBV12-3/TRBV12-4,CASRPGLGPEQYF,TGTGCCAGCAGGCCCGGATTAGGACCCGAGCAGTACTTC
-,many,TRBJ2-3,TRBV28,CASSLRLGVVGTDTQYF,TGTGCCAGCAGTTTACGGTTAGGGGTGGTCGGCACAGATACGCAGTATTTT
-,-,TRBJ2-1,TRBV30,CAWWDFGNEQFF,TGTGCCTGGTGGGACTTCGGGAATGAGCAGTTCTTC
-,many,TRBJ1-2,TRBV6-1,CAIRPRGQYGYTF,TGTGCCATCCGTCCCCGGGGGCAGTATGGCTACACCTTC
-,many,TRBJ1-5,TRBV28,CASSNRRDSYQPQHF,TGTGCCAGCAGTAACCGCCGGGACTCCTATCAGCCCCAGCATTTT
TRBD1,few,TRBJ2-3,TRBV5-6,CASSLGDSWSTDTQYF,TGTGCCAGCAGCTTGGGGGACAGTTGGAGCACAGATACGCAGTATTTT
-,-,TRBJ2-3,TRBV2,CASSRGPGSTDTQYF,TGTGCCAGCTCACGGGGGCCAGGGAGCACAGATACGCAGTATTTT
-,few,TRBJ1-3,TRBV10-3,CAAGGNTIYF,TGTGCCGCGGGGGGAAACACCATATATTTT
-,-,TRBJ2-7,TRBV11-2,CASSFFSYEQYF,TGTGCCAGCAGCTTCTTTTCCTACGAGCAGTACTTC
-,-,TRBJ2-2,TRBV6-1,CASSEALFPTEELFF,TGTGCCAGCAGTGAAGCGCTATTCCCGACCGAGGAGCTGTTTTTT
TRBD2,-,TRBJ2-3,TRBV12-3/TRBV12-4,CASSYPPGLAGPDTQYF,TGTGCCAGCAGTTATCCTCCGGGACTAGCGGGACCAGATACGCAGTATTTT
TRBD1,many,TRBJ2-7,TRBV5-6,CASSLWTGTSYEQYF,TGTGCCAGCAGCTTATGGACAGGTACCTCCTACGAGCAGTACTTC
-,-,TRBJ2-1,TRBV28,CASSFRDTAYNEQFF,TGTGCCAGCAGTTTTCGAGATACGGCCTACAATGAGCAGTTCTTC
-,many,TRBJ1-1,TRBV29-1,CSVEGETTEAFF,TGCAGCGTTGAAGGGGAAACAACTGAAGCTTTCTTT
-,many,TRBJ2-1,TRBV4-3,CASSQGGGRFEQFF,TGCGCCAGCAGCCAAGGCGGCGGTCGCTTTGAGCAGTTCTTC
-,many,TRBJ1-2,TRBV12-3/TRBV12-4,CASTNPRRNYGYTF,TGTGCCAGCACCAACCCCCGCAGAAACTATGGCTACACCTTC
-,-,TRBJ2-1,TRBV6-6,CASSWGSLDEQFF,TGTGCCAGCAGTTGGGGGTCATTGGATGAGCAGTTCTTC
TRBD2,few,TRBJ2-5,TRBV7-9,CASRSGGETQYF,TGTGCCAGCAGGTCCGGGGGGGAGACCCAGTACTTC
-,many,TRBJ1-2,TRBV12-3/TRBV12-4,CASSLRSAVGYTF,TGTGCCAGCAGCCTACGGTCGGCCGTTGGCTACACCTTC
-,many,TRBJ2-1,TRBV20-1,CSATSFGLIYNEQFF,TGCAGTGCTACCTCCTTTGGGCTTATTTACAATGAGCAGTTCTTC